The subject of this entry is one TCR beta chain. It was at deep level that the assay was run. Method: immunoSEQ multiplex PCR; TCRdb's copy keeps in-frame clones and lacks some. The repertoire includes around 1.4 million clones, approximately 98.5% of them detected once, and about 0.4% sits in the top ten. HIV-negative, healthy adults without recent acute infections or vaccinations were the donors. This specimen belongs to a study of shared clonotypes between healthy human individuals. The CDR3 totals 15 residues. From germline, CDR1 is SGHNT and CDR2 YYREEE (reference sequence). The ends were cut back, 4 bases at V and 2 bases at J, with 14 bases in the middle.

Sample: naive CD4+ T cells sorted from blood. Subset noted: CD45RA+ positively selected. This receptor was identified in a man under 40 in good health. The rearrangement joins TRBV5-4 to TRBJ2-3, with D perhaps being TRBD1 or TRBD2 (5 bases each). CDR3 bases: TGTGCCAGCAGCCGAGCGTCCGGGGCCACAGATACGCAGTATTTT. Amino acid sequence: CASSRASGATDTQYF.